This TCR beta chain was captured by sequencing in a study of response to subunit inactivated influenza vaccine. Study conclusions and caveats: The authors proposed limited new T cell recruitment per seasonal influenza vaccination.

One entry per CDR3 protein results from TCRdb running MiXCR on the RT-PCR reads. Found here are a few hundred thousand distinct CDR3 sequences, around 15% of them singletons; the top ten hold 11%. Germline trimming cut 6 bases from V and 9 bases from J; bases unmatched to any gene: 6. The CDR3 covers 14 residues. Germline V gene lookup returns CDR1 MNHNS and CDR2 SASEGT. This clonotype appeared many times. Antigen specificity is unknown. The TCR sequence derives from a man aged 45-60 years who received an inactivated influenza vaccine. J is TRBJ2-1 and V is TRBV6-1; 12 bases fit TRBD2. Material: PBMCs from blood, obtained about 12 days after vaccination. As DNA, the CDR3 is TGTGCCAGCAGGCCTAGCGGGGGGGCAGCTGAGCAGTTCTTC. This translates into CASRPSGGAAEQFF.